The sequence of this TCR beta chain was determined in a study of siplizumab effects on memory and regulatory T cells (dated by TCRdb to between 2018 and 2020). Regarding the complete study: The study examined how the anti-CD2 antibody siplizumab affects alloreactive T-cell subsets in allogeneic mixed lymphocyte reactions built from human PBMCs.

The method behind the library was the immunoSEQ multiplex PCR assay. Approximately 10^5 TCR templates per sample were assayed by the deep sequencing platform. Genomic DNA extracted from sorted T cells was used for TCRbeta CDR3 sequencing. The study's own analysis went as follows. The R programming language was used for the clonal analysis of the TCRbeta CDR3 data. Comparing unstimulated samples against CFSE-low samples taken after the reaction was how alloreactive CD4+ and CD8+ clones were defined. By matching sequences to the repertoires of sorted unstimulated Treg and non-Treg cells, each alloreactive CD4+ clone was assigned a regulatory or non-regulatory origin. Drawn from immuneACCESS, this table holds only the in-frame rearrangements with V and J called that TCRdb kept. Clones are partly lost; checked studies trace under half to an unresolved V gene and leave the rest unexplained. V and J calls and clone size are copied from that table; D and trimming were computed from the DNA. This sample has some 100,000 clones in its table, and about 93% of those were observed once. The top ten clonotypes cover under 0.7% of the sample.

Of note for this clone: The antigen it recognizes is unknown. It has no much larger one-base neighbor in the sample; base qualities were not kept.

What the authors observed across the whole study: Compared with memory T cells, unstimulated naive T cells appeared more diverse, and naive cells seemed to make a substantial contribution to the alloresponse. The suppressive function of proliferating Tregs from siplizumab cultures was not functionally confirmed. Siplizumab significantly lowered the cumulative frequency of alloreactive sequences that could be traced to unstimulated CD4+ memory T cells. Because sequences below about 10^-5 frequency were poorly captured, only a minor fraction of alloreactive clones could be mapped to unstimulated subsets. Roughly 80-96% of proliferating CD4+ or CD8+ clones could not be assigned a naive or memory phenotype. In reactions with siplizumab, an average of 68.8% of mappable alloreactive CD4+ clones were Treg-derived, compared with roughly 26% in control reactions.

Sorted unstimulated T cells and proliferating T cells recovered from mixed lymphocyte reactions were subjected to TCRbeta CDR3 sequencing. Fresh whole blood from around 11 HLA-typed healthy donors was used to isolate PBMCs. Unstimulated CD4+ regulatory T cells were FACS-sorted to map the origin of alloreactive clones. This receptor was identified in a human donor in good health. Sequencing was done on a sample of Tregs sorted from blood.

The CDR3 protein sequence reads: CASSHQGLAEIDTQYF. The nucleotides are TGTGCCAGCTCCCATCAGGGACTAGCAGAAATAGATACGCAGTATTTT. This chain is built from TRBV18 and TRBJ2-3, with 9 middle bases fitting TRBD2. The CDR3 numbers 16 residues from cysteine through phenylalanine. Of the read, only the CDR3 DNA is kept; its 48 bases are in frame from base 1. CDR1 and CDR2, per the germline V gene, are KGHSH and LQKENI. Clipping removes 6 bases from V and 5 bases from J, with 12 as the unmatched junction base count.